The 15 T cell receptor beta chains below all came from one sample that was sequenced in a study of T-cell memory formation after mild COVID-19. One entry per CDR3 protein, called by TCRdb with MiXCR from the 5' RACE reads. Of hundreds of thousands of distinct CDR3 sequences in the sample, about 20% were seen once. The sample consisted of PBMCs or a T cell subset sorted from them (not recorded which). All receptors come from an adult woman who had mild COVID-19 (a few samples of this study predate the infection). Cell type and time point are not known.

This clonotype was seen a handful of times. The chain joins TRBV5-1 to TRBJ1-1; 12 bases line up with TRBD1. With V trimmed by 10 bases and J by 4 bases, 8 bases remained unmatched. This CDR3 is 14 amino acids long. Germline V lookup: CDR1 SGHRS, CDR2 YFSETQ. The CDR3 region has the DNA TGCGCCTCCAGGGGACAGGGGGCGACCACTGAAGCTTTCTTT. This gives the protein CASRGQGATTEAFF.

Written as DNA, the CDR3 is TGTGCCATCAGTGTGTGGGGGGGGGGCCATCTGAGCGACCAACCGACTGAAGCTTTCTTT. It yields the protein CAISVWGGGHLSDQPTEAFF. The V gene is TRBV10-3, the J gene TRBJ1-1, with D tentatively TRBD1 (6 bases). This CDR3 spans 20 amino acids. Looked up from germline, CDR1 is ENHRY and CDR2 is SYGVKD. Trimming took off 4 bases at V and 5 bases at J, with 32 bases between the two ends.

This clonotype was seen a handful of times. The genes are TRBV15 and TRBJ2-3, with TRBD2 as a possible D gene (7 bases). The CDR3 contains 16 residues. Trimming took 4 bases from V and 3 from J, leaving 17 bases between them. Germline V lookup: CDR1 LNHNV, CDR2 YYDKDF (reference sequence). The CDR3 sequence is CATSKEPGRGTDTQYF. The CDR3 coding sequence is TGTGCCACCAGCAAAGAACCAGGGAGGGGGACAGATACGCAGTATTTT.

The genes are TRBV2 and TRBJ2-3; 9 bases align to TRBD2. Trimming at V came to 6 bases and at J to 5 bases, leaving 9 bases not matched to a gene. The germline gives CDR1 SNHLY, CDR2 FYNNEI. The CDR3 has 15 residues. The CDR3 coding sequence is TGTGCCAGCAGGCCTGGACTAGCGCAACAAGATACGCAGTATTTT. Its translation is CASRPGLAQQDTQYF.

The chain uses TRBV5-1 and TRBJ2-7; 9 bases map to TRBD1. Trimming at V came to 0 bases and at J to 2 bases, leaving 6 bases not matched to a gene. This CDR3 region has 16 residues. Germline V gene data show CDR1 as SGHRS and CDR2 as YFSETQ. The CDR3 spells CASSLDSGTGTYEQYF. Written as DNA, the CDR3 is TGCGCCAGCAGCTTGGACTCCGGGACAGGGACCTACGAGCAGTACTTC.

The V gene is TRBV19, the J gene TRBJ1-1, with unresolved D. Germline loops: CDR1 LNHDA, CDR2 SQIVND (reference sequence). This CDR3 has 14 amino acids. Trimming stripped 4 bases from V and 1 base from J, with 10 bases between. CDR3 nucleotide sequence: TGTGCCAGTAGTAGGGCCAGCTCGAACACTGAAGCTTTCTTT. This codes for CASSRASSNTEAFF.

The genes are TRBV7-2 and TRBJ1-1; no reliable D call. The CDR3 runs to 14 residues. V gave up 1 base and J gave up 2 bases, with 8 bases separating them. The germline CDR1 and CDR2 sequences are SGHTA and FQGNSA. CDR3 protein: CASSLGMANTEAFF. In DNA, the CDR3 is TGTGCCAGCAGCTTAGGTATGGCAAACACTGAAGCTTTCTTT. The variable domain in full, completed from reference TRBV7-2 and TRBJ1-1, reads GAGVSQSPSNKVTEKGKDVELRCDPISGHTALYWYRQSLGQGLEFLIYFQGNSAPDKSGLPSDRFSAERTGGSVSTLTIQRTQQEDSAVYLCASSLGMANTEAFFGQGTRLTVV.

The chain employs TRBV5-6 and TRBJ2-7; D gene uncertain. CDR1 is SGHDT, CDR2 YYEEEE, per germline. The CDR3 is 13 amino acids. Trimming removed 2 bases from V and 2 bases from J, with 8 bases in between. CDR3 nucleotide sequence: TGTGCCAGCAGCTTCGCGCCAGCCTACGAGCAGTACTTC. Its protein product is CASSFAPAYEQYF.

This clonotype was detected ten times or more. As DNA, the CDR3 is TGTGCCAGCAGCCGTGGTGGCGCAGATACGCAGTATTTT. Amino acids: CASSRGGADTQYF. V gene TRBV7-9 combines with J gene TRBJ2-3; D not resolved. Trimming shortened V by 5 bases and J by 4 bases, and 10 bases separated the two germline ends. The germline V gene encodes CDR1 SEHNR and CDR2 FQNEAQ (reference sequence). The CDR3 covers 13 residues.

This chain links TRBV27 with TRBJ1-5, with a tentative D call TRBD1 (5 bases). Looked up from germline, CDR1 is MNHEY and CDR2 is SMNVEV (reference sequence). The ends were cut back, 3 bases at V and 6 bases at J, with 9 bases in the middle. The CDR3 totals 13 residues. The CDR3: CASSFGDGQPQHF. In DNA form, the CDR3 reads TGTGCCAGCAGTTTCGGGGACGGTCAGCCCCAGCATTTT.

CDR3 in amino acids: CASSSGAGETQYF. The CDR3 coding sequence is TGTGCCAGCAGCTCCGGGGCCGGGGAGACCCAGTACTTC. The rearrangement joins TRBV5-4 to TRBJ2-5; D might be TRBD1 or TRBD2, each matching 5 bases. Deletions cut 3 bases from V and 5 bases from J, with 11 bases between. The CDR3 length is 13 residues. CDR1 and CDR2 (germline): SGHNT, YYREEE (reference sequence).

CDR3 coding DNA: TGTGCCACCAGCAGAGATAAGTCGGAGACCCAGTACTTC. Translated, it gives CATSRDKSETQYF. This sequence joins TRBV15 and TRBJ2-5; unclear D gene. CDR3 length equals 13 residues. Trimming stripped 0 bases from V and 5 bases from J, with 7 bases between. Germline V gene sequence: CDR1 LNHNV, CDR2 YYDKDF (reference sequence).

This chain connects TRBV7-3 to TRBJ2-7, with TRBD1 matching 7 bases. The V gene's germline CDR1 is SGHTA and CDR2 FQGTGA. This CDR3 has 14 residues. Losses at the gene ends were 5 bases for V and 3 bases for J; bases not matched to a gene: 7. CDR3 DNA: TGTGCCAGCAGCCTTCACAGGGGTGGCTACGAGCAGTACTTC. It is translated as CASSLHRGGYEQYF.

The chain joins TRBV7-9 to TRBJ2-7; the match to TRBD2 covers 10 bases. In germline, CDR1 is SEHNR, CDR2 FQNEAQ (reference sequence). V dropped 5 bases and J dropped 4; count of bases not matched to a gene: 8. The CDR3 has 15 amino acids. As DNA, the CDR3 is TGTGCCAGCAGCCCACCGGGACTAGCGTCGTACGAGCAGTACTTC. This sequence encodes CASSPPGLASYEQYF.

The rearrangement joins TRBV7-2 to TRBJ2-2; perhaps D is TRBD1 or TRBD2 (6 bases each). CDR3 length equals 16 residues. CDR1 SGHTA and CDR2 FQGNSA come from the germline V gene. Trimming shortened V by 1 base and J by 2 bases, and 11 bases separated the two germline ends. As DNA, the CDR3 is TGTGCCAGCAGCTTAGGTTCGGGGGCTAACACCGGGGAGCTGTTTTTT. The encoded protein is CASSLGSGANTGELFF. The full variable domain, its missing parts supplied by reference TRBV7-2 and TRBJ2-2, is GAGVSQSPSNKVTEKGKDVELRCDPISGHTALYWYRQSLGQGLEFLIYFQGNSAPDKSGLPSDRFSAERTGGSVSTLTIQRTQQEDSAVYLCASSLGSGANTGELFFGEGSRLTVL.